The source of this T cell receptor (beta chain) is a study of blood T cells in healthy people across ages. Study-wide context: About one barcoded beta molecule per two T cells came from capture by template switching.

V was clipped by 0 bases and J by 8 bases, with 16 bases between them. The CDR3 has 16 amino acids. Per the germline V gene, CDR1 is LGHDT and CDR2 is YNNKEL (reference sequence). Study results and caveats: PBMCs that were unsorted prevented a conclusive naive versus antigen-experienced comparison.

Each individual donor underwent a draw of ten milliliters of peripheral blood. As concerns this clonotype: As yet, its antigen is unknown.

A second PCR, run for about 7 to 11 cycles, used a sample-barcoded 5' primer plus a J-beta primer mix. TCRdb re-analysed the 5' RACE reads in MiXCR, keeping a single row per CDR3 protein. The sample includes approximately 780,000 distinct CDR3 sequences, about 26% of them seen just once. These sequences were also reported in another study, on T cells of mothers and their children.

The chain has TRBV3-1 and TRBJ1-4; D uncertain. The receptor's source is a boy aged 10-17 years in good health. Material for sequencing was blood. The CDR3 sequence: CASSQDGVGKEEKLFF. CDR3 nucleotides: TGTGCCAGCAGCCAAGATGGGGTGGGAAAAGAGGAAAAACTGTTTTTT.